This T cell receptor beta chain was found in a study of human T cells and chemical hapten exposure. Study background: Across its roughly 24 weeks, the study gave patients weekly diphenylcyclopropenone doses to the scalp. General study results and limits: Controls formed significantly fewer large CDR3 similarity clusters than expanded TCRs did.

Turning to this clonotype: Its antigen remains unidentified.

As for time point: patch test 2, 6 weeks after DPC sensitization. Treatment reported: therapeutic diphenylcyclopropenone sensitization with weekly scalp DPC. The authors' total RNA extraction used unfractionated whole blood. This CDR3 comprises 14 residues. The V gene's germline CDR1 is SQVTM and CDR2 ANQGSEA. Deletions cut 1 base from V and 2 bases from J, with 9 bases between. TCRdb passed the RACE reads through MiXCR, listing each CDR3 protein once. The sample has tens of thousands of distinct CDR3 sequences, 8.5% to 10% seen once. The receptor comes from a woman aged 30 to 39 with alopecia areata. Some clones in this sample may be carry-over from other donors' samples. The sample consisted of whole blood, taken in connection with sensitization to the hapten diphenylcyclopropenone (DPC). V is TRBV29-1 and J is TRBJ2-1, with D maybe TRBD2 (6 bases). The CDR3 DNA follows: TGCAGCGTTGAAGCGGGGGTCACCTACAATGAGCAGTTCTTC. Translating it yields CSVEAGVTYNEQFF.